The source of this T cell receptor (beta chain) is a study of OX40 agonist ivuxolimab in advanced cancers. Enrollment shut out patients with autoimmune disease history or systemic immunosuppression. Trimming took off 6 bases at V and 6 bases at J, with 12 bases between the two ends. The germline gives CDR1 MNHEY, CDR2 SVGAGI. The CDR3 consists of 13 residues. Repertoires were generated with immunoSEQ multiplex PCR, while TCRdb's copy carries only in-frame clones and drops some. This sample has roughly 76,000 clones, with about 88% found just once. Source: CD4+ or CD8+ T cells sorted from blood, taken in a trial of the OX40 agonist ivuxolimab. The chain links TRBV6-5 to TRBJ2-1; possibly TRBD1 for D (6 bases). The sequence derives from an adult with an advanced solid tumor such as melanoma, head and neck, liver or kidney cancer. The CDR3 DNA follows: TGTGCCAGCAGGCGACAGGATACCAATGAGCAGTTCTTC. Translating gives CASRRQDTNEQFF.